The entry that follows covers one T cell receptor beta chain sequence. No antigen is known for it. The data belong to a study of cytomegalovirus exposure and HLA in healthy donors. The study, taken as a whole, reports: Presence/absence analyses treated sequencing depth as roughly uniform across donors.

Germline lookup yields CDR1 SGHVS and CDR2 FQNEAQ. The CDR3 has 14 residues. PCR was performed using 60 Vbeta and 13 Jbeta primers. Libraries were prepared by immunoSEQ multiplex PCR; TCRdb keeps only in-frame clonotypes and omits some of them. The sample includes over 65,000 clones, 81% of them seen just once. Sequences were obtained from PBMCs. The chain recombines TRBV7-8 with TRBJ2-5; 8 bases fit TRBD2. The DNA end is more similar to TRBJ2-7, so the J call may be wrong. The sequence came from a human donor in good health. In DNA, the CDR3 is TGTGCCAGCAGCAGAGGGACTAGAGGATACGAGCAGTACTTC. Its translation is CASSRGTRGYEQYF.